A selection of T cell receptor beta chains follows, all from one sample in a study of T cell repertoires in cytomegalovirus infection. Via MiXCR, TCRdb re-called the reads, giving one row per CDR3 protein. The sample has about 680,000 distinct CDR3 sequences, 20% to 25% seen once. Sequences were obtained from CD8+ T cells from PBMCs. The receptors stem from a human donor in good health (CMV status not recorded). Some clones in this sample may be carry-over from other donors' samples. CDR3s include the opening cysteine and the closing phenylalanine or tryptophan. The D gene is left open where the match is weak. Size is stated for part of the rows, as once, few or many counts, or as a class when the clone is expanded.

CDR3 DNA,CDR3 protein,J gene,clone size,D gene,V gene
TGTGCCAGCAGCTTAACGGGAGGCAGAGAGCAGTTCTTC,CASSLTGGREQFF,TRBJ2-1,many,TRBD2,TRBV11-1
TGTGCCAGCAGCCTGGAAGTAGCAACTAATGAAAAACTGTTTTTT,CASSLEVATNEKLFF,TRBJ1-4,-,-,TRBV5-6
TGTGCCAGCAGCTTATCCGAGAGGGAGCAGTACTTC,CASSLSEREQYF,TRBJ2-7,-,-,TRBV7-9
TGTGCCAGCAGCTCCCGACAGGGGGATAGCAATCAGCCCCAGCATTTT,CASSSRQGDSNQPQHF,TRBJ1-5,many,TRBD1,TRBV7-6
TGCAGTGCTAGACCCCTAGATGGCGGCTCCTACGAGCAGTACTTC,CSARPLDGGSYEQYF,TRBJ2-7,-,-,TRBV20-1
TGTGCCAGCAGCTTCAGCACCGGGGAGCTGTTTTTT,CASSFSTGELFF,TRBJ2-2,many,-,TRBV7-6
TGTGCCAGCAGTGGGGACAGAACCTACGAGCAGTACTTC,CASSGDRTYEQYF,TRBJ2-7,many,TRBD1,TRBV12-3/TRBV12-4
TGCAGCGTTGATGTACAGGGGGGTTTTGATGGCTACACCTTC,CSVDVQGGFDGYTF,TRBJ1-2,few,TRBD1,TRBV29-1
TGTGCCAGCAGTCACGTGGGACTAGTGGGGGACAATGAGCAGTTCTTC,CASSHVGLVGDNEQFF,TRBJ2-1,-,TRBD2,TRBV4-2
TGTGCCAGCAGAGCGGACAGGGGACTCCCCTACGAGCAGTACTTC,CASRADRGLPYEQYF,TRBJ2-7,many,TRBD1,TRBV6-2/TRBV6-3
TGTGCTAGTGGTTTGGTACGTGGTAAACACAATGAGCAGTTCTTC,CASGLVRGKHNEQFF,TRBJ2-1,-,-,TRBV12-5
TGCAGCGCAGAATCGGGACAGGGTTTTACTGAAGCTTTCTTT,CSAESGQGFTEAFF,TRBJ1-1,few,TRBD1,TRBV29-1
TGTGCCAGCAGTTACTCAGCTGCTCCCCAGCATTTT,CASSYSAAPQHF,TRBJ1-5,many,-,TRBV6-2/TRBV6-3
TGTGCCAGCACTCCCGCCGTAGGGAATTCACCCCTCCACTTT,CASTPAVGNSPLHF,TRBJ1-6,many,-,TRBV7-9
TGTGCCAGCAGCGTGGGACAGGGGGTTAACTATGGCTACACCTTC,CASSVGQGVNYGYTF,TRBJ1-2,-,TRBD1,TRBV13
TGTGCCAGCAGCTGGGACAGGAGGAACACTGAAGCTTTCTTT,CASSWDRRNTEAFF,TRBJ1-1,many,TRBD1,TRBV7-2
TGTGCCAGCAGTTACGGGGCAGGGCCCTACGAGCAGTACTTC,CASSYGAGPYEQYF,TRBJ2-7,many,-,TRBV6-5
TGTGCTAGCAGCCCCAGGGGGCCTGGAAACACCATATATTTT,CASSPRGPGNTIYF,TRBJ1-3,-,TRBD1,TRBV7-7
TGTGCCAGCAGTTTCAACCTTGAAGGACAGGGGAGAGGGGATACGCAGTATTTT,CASSFNLEGQGRGDTQYF,TRBJ2-3,-,TRBD1,TRBV12-3/TRBV12-4
TGCAGCGTGGGAATCTTAAACACTGAAGCTTTCTTT,CSVGILNTEAFF,TRBJ1-1,few,-,TRBV29-1
TGTGCCAGCGGGACTAGCGGGGGCCATAGCACAGATACGCAGTATTTT,CASGTSGGHSTDTQYF,TRBJ2-3,-,TRBD2,TRBV28
TGTGCCAGCAGCCCCCCGGGTCTTGGGGATGGGCAGTTCTTC,CASSPPGLGDGQFF,TRBJ2-1,many,-,TRBV7-9
TGTGCCAGCAGCATGACTAGCGTGGGGGCGGGGAATGAGCAGTTCTTC,CASSMTSVGAGNEQFF,TRBJ2-1,-,TRBD2,TRBV7-8
TGTGCCAGCAGCCCCCGGGGGGAACTAGCCAAAAACATTCAGTACTTC,CASSPRGELAKNIQYF,TRBJ2-4,many,TRBD2,TRBV7-2
TGTGCCAGCACCCCGGGACCCGCTAACTATGGCTACACCTTC,CASTPGPANYGYTF,TRBJ1-2,-,-,TRBV6-5
TGTGCCAGCAGCCCATTGCAGGGGAGTTGGGGCTACACCTTC,CASSPLQGSWGYTF,TRBJ1-2,few,-,TRBV14
TGTGCCAGCAGCCCAGACTCTGGGGCCAACGTCCTGACTTTC,CASSPDSGANVLTF,TRBJ2-6,many,-,TRBV7-9
TGTGCCAGCAGTCAAAAAGTTCCGGGGAGCTCCTACAATGAGCAGTTCTTC,CASSQKVPGSSYNEQFF,TRBJ2-1,many,-,TRBV27
TGTGCCAGCAGCCAAGGTACGGGACACACCTACGAGCAGTACTTC,CASSQGTGHTYEQYF,TRBJ2-7,many,-,TRBV4-2
TGTGCCAGCAGCCTGACCGGACAGGGGAGGTCCTACTACAATGAGCAGTTCTTC,CASSLTGQGRSYYNEQFF,TRBJ2-1,many,TRBD1,TRBV6-6
TGTGCCAGCAGCTTAGATGGTAGCTATGAGCAGTTCTTC,CASSLDGSYEQFF,TRBJ2-1,many,-,TRBV7-8
TGTGCCAGCAGCTCACCACCGCACACCCCCGGGGAGCTGTTTTTT,CASSSPPHTPGELFF,TRBJ2-2,many,-,TRBV7-2
TGTGCCAGCAGCTTAGACAGGGGGGCAGCTTTCTTT,CASSLDRGAAFF,TRBJ1-1,many,TRBD1,TRBV7-9
TGTGCCAGCAGCTTAGGGACTAGCGATTACAATGAGCAGTTCTTC,CASSLGTSDYNEQFF,TRBJ2-1,few,TRBD2,TRBV7-9
TGTGCCAGCAGCCTGGGGGGGTCCGGAGATACGCAGTATTTT,CASSLGGSGDTQYF,TRBJ2-3,-,TRBD2,TRBV5-6
TGTGCTAGTGGTTTTTCCGACACATCGAACACCGGGGAGCTGTTTTTT,CASGFSDTSNTGELFF,TRBJ2-2,few,-,TRBV12-5
TGTGCCAGTAATCCGCCCGGGGCTGAAGCTTTCTTT,CASNPPGAEAFF,TRBJ1-1,-,-,TRBV19
TGTGCCACCCGAACGAACACTGAAGCTTTCTTT,CATRTNTEAFF,TRBJ1-1,many,-,TRBV6-4
TGTGCCAGCAGCTTAGTCGCCCAAGGGTATGGGGCAGATACGCAGTATTTT,CASSLVAQGYGADTQYF,TRBJ2-3,many,-,TRBV7-2
TGTGCTAGCAGCTTAGGGGACAGGCCCATGGCGGAGACCCAGTACTTC,CASSLGDRPMAETQYF,TRBJ2-5,many,TRBD1,TRBV7-7
TGCAGTGCTAGACTACTGACAGGGCGAGAAAAACTGTTTTTT,CSARLLTGREKLFF,TRBJ1-4,few,TRBD1,TRBV20-1
TGTGCCAGCAGCCCCCACCTTTCGAGAGAGACCCAGTACTTC,CASSPHLSRETQYF,TRBJ2-5,few,-,TRBV28
TGTGCCAGCAGCTTAACTCGACGACGACTGGAGGGGAACACTGAAGCTTTCTTT,CASSLTRRRLEGNTEAFF,TRBJ1-1,-,-,TRBV7-9
TGTGCCAGCAGACCTTCGACAGGGAAGGGCAGCAATCAGCCCCAGCATTTT,CASRPSTGKGSNQPQHF,TRBJ1-5,-,TRBD1,TRBV28
TGTGCCAGCAGCTTGAGAGTAGGCTCCTACGAGCAGTACTTC,CASSLRVGSYEQYF,TRBJ2-7,-,-,TRBV5-5
TGTGCCAGCAGTCCGTTTACAGGGATTGCTAATGAAAAACTGTTTTTT,CASSPFTGIANEKLFF,TRBJ1-4,-,-,TRBV7-9
TGTGCCAGCAACAGCCCAAAAGAGAACACCGGGGAGCTGTTTTTT,CASNSPKENTGELFF,TRBJ2-2,-,-,TRBV7-9
TGCAGTGCAGCTACAGGGCCGGGCTCCTACGAGCAGTACTTC,CSAATGPGSYEQYF,TRBJ2-7,few,-,TRBV20-1
TGTGCCAGCAGCTTAGGGTCGGCAGTGCGCACCGGGGAGCTGTTTTTT,CASSLGSAVRTGELFF,TRBJ2-2,many,-,TRBV7-8
TGTGCCACCAGTTACCGAGCTCAGTACTTC,CATSYRAQYF,TRBJ2-5,few,-,TRBV24-1
TGTGCCAGCAGTGAAAGCGCCCACTATGGCTACACCTTC,CASSESAHYGYTF,TRBJ1-2,-,-,TRBV25-1
TGTGTCAGTAGTAGGTACAGGGACCCCACCGGGGAGCTGTTTTTT,CVSSRYRDPTGELFF,TRBJ2-2,-,-,TRBV19
TGTGCCACCAGTGGTTCAAGCGGGGTTAATGAGCAGTTCTTC,CATSGSSGVNEQFF,TRBJ2-1,many,TRBD2,TRBV24-1
TGTGCCAGCAGTTTAGGGGGACAGGGGGCCCATGAGCAGTTCTTC,CASSLGGQGAHEQFF,TRBJ2-1,-,TRBD1,TRBV12-3/TRBV12-4